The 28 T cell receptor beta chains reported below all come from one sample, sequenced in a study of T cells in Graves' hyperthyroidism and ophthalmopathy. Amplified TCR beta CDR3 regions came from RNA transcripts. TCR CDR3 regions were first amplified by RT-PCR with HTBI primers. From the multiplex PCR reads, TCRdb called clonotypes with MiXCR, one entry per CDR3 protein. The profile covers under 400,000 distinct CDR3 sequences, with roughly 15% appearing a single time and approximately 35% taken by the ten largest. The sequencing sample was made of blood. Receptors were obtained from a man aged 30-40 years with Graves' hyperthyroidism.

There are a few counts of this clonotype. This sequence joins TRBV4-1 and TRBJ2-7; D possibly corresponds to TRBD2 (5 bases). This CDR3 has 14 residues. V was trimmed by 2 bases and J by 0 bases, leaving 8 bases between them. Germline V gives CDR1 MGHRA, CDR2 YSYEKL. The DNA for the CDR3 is TGCGCCAGCAGCCAAAGGACTGTCTCCTACGAGCAGTACTTC. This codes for CASSQRTVSYEQYF.

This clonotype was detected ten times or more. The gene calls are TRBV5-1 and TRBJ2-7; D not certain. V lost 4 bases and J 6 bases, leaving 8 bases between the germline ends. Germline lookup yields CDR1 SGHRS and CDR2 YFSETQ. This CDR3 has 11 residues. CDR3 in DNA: TGCGCCAGCAGCATCGACACCGAGCAGTACTTC. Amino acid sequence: CASSIDTEQYF.

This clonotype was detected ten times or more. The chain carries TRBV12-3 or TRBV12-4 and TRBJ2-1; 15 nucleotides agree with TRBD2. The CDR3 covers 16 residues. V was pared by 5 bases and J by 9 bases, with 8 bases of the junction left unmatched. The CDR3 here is CASSPGLAGGPGEQFF. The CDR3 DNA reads TGTGCCAGCAGTCCTGGACTAGCGGGAGGGCCCGGTGAGCAGTTCTTC.

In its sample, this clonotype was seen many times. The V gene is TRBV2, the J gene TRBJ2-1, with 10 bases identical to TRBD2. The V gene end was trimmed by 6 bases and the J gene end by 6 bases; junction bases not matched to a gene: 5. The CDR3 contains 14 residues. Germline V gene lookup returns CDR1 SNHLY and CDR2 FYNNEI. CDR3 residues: CASRSSGSVNEQFF. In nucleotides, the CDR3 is TGTGCCAGCAGGTCTAGCGGGAGTGTCAATGAGCAGTTCTTC.

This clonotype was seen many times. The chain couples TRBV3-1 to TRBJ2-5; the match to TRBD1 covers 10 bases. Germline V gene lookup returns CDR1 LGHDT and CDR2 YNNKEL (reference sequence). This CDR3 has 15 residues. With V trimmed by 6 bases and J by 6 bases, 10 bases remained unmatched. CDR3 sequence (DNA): TGTGCCAGCAGGTCGGGACAGGGGATTGCGAAGACCCAGTACTTC. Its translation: CASRSGQGIAKTQYF.

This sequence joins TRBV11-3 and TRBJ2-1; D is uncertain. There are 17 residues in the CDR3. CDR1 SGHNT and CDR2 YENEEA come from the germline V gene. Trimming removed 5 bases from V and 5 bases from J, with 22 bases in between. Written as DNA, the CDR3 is TGTGCCAGCAGCAAACTGGAGCCTTTCAACCCCCACAATGAGCAGTTCTTC. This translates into CASSKLEPFNPHNEQFF. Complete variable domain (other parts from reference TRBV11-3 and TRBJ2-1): EAGVVQSPRYKIIEKKQPVAFWCNPISGHNTLYWYLQNLGQGPELLIRYENEEAVDDSQLPKDRFSAERLKGVDSTLKIQPAELGDSAVYLCASSKLEPFNPHNEQFFGPGTRLTVL.

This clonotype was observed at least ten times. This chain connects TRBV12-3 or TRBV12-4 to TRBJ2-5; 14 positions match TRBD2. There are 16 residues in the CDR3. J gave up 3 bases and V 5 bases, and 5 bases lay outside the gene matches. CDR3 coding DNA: TGTGCCAGCAGTCCCACGGGACTAGCGGGAGAAGAGACCCAGTACTTC. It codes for CASSPTGLAGEETQYF.

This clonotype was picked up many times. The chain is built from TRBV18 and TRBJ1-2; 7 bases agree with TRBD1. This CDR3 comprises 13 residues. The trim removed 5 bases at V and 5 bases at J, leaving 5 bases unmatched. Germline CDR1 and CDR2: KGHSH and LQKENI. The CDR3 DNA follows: TGTGCCAGCTCATCAGGGACAGTTTATGGCTACACCTTC. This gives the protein CASSSGTVYGYTF.

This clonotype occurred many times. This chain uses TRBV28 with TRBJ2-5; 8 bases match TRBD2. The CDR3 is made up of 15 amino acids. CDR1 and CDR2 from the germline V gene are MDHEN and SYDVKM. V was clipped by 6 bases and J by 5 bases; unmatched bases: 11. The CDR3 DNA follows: TGTGCCAGCAGGGGGGGTACGGGAGGGACGGAGACCCAGTACTTC. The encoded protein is CASRGGTGGTETQYF.

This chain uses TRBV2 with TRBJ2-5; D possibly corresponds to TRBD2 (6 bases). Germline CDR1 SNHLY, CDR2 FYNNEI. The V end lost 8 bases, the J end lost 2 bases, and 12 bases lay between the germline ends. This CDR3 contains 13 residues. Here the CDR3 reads CASPRDQQETQYF. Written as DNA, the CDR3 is TGTGCCAGCCCGCGGGACCAGCAAGAGACCCAGTACTTC.

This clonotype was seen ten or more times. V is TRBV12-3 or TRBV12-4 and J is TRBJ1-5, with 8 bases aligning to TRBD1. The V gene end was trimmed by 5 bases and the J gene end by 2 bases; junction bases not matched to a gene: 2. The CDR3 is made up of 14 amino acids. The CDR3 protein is CASSPDRGNQPQHF. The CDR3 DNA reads TGTGCCAGCAGTCCGGACAGGGGCAATCAGCCCCAGCATTTT.

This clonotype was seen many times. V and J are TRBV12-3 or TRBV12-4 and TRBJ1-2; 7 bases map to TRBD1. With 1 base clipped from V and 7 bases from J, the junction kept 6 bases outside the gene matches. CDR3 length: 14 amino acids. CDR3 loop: CASSLGQGNTGYTF. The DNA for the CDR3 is TGTGCCAGCAGTTTAGGACAGGGCAACACTGGCTACACCTTC.

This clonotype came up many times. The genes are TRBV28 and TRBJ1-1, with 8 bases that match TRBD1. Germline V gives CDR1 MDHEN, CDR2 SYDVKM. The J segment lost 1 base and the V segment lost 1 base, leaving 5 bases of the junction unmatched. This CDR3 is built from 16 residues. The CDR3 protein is CASSLSPGQGNTEAFF. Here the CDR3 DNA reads TGTGCCAGCAGTTTATCCCCAGGACAGGGGAACACTGAAGCTTTCTTT. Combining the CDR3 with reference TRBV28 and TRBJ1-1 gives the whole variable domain DVKVTQSSRYLVKRTGEKVFLECVQDMDHENMFWYRQDPGLGLRLIYFSYDVKMKEKGDIPEGYSVSREKKERFSLILESASTNQTSMYLCASSLSPGQGNTEAFFGQGTRLTVV.

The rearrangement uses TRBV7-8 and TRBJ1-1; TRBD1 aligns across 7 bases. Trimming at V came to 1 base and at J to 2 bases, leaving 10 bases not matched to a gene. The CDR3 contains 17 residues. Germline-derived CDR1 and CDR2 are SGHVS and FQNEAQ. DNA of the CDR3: TGTGCCAGCAGCTTAGGGCCGGGGACAGCGAAAAACACTGAAGCTTTCTTT. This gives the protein CASSLGPGTAKNTEAFF.

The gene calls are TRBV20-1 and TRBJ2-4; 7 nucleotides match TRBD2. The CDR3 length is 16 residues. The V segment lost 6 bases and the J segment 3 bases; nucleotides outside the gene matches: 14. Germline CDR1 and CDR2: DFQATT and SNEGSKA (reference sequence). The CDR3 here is CSAATAGAQGKNIQYF. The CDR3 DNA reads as TGCAGTGCGGCCACCGCGGGAGCCCAGGGCAAAAACATTCAGTACTTC.

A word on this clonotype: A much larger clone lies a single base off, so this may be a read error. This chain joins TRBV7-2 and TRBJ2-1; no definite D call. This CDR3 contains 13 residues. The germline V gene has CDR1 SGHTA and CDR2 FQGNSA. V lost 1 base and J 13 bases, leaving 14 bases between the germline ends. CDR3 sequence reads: CASSLGSLEAQFF. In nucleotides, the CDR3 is TGTGCCAGCAGCTTAGGTTCCCTTGAGGCCCAGTTCTTC. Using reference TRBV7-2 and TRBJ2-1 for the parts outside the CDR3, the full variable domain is GAGVSQSPSNKVTEKGKDVELRCDPISGHTALYWYRQSLGQGLEFLIYFQGNSAPDKSGLPSDRFSAERTGGSVSTLTIQRTQQEDSAVYLCASSLGSLEAQFFGPGTRLTVL.

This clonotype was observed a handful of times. CDR3 nucleotide sequence: TGTGCCAGCAGCTCGTGGGACAAGTTCGGAAACACCATATATTTT. It codes for CASSSWDKFGNTIYF. The chain joins TRBV11-3 to TRBJ1-3; TRBD1 might be the D (6 bases). This CDR3 is built from 15 residues. V was shortened by 4 bases and J by 4 bases, with 14 bases between the two germline ends. The germline CDR1 and CDR2 sequences are SGHNT and YENEEA.

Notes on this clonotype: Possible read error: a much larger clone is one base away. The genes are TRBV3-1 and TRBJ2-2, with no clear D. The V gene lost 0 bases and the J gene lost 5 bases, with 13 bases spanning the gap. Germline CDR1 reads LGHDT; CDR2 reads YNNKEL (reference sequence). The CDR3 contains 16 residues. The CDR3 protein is CASSQDHYDGTGELFF. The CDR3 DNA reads TGTGCCAGCAGCCAAGATCACTATGATGGGACCGGGGAGCTGTTTTTT.

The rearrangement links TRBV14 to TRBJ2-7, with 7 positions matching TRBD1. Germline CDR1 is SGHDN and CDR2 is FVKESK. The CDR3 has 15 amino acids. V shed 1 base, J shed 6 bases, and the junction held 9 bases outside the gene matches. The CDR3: CASSQVTGSSIEQYF. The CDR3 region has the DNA TGTGCCAGCAGCCAAGTGACAGGGTCATCGATCGAGCAGTACTTC.

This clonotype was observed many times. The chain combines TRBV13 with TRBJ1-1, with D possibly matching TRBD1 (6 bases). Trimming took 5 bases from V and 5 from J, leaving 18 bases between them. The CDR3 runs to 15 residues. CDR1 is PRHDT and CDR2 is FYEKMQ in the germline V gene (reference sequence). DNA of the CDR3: TGTGCCAGCAGCCCGAGGGGGGGGGAAGGGACTGAAGCTTTCTTT. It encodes CASSPRGGEGTEAFF.

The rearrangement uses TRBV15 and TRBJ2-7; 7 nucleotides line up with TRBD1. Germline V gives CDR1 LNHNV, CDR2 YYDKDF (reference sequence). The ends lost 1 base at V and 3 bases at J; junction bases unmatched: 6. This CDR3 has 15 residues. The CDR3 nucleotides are TGTGCCACCAGCAGAGCTCCTCCAGGGGGCTACGAGCAGTACTTC. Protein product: CATSRAPPGGYEQYF.

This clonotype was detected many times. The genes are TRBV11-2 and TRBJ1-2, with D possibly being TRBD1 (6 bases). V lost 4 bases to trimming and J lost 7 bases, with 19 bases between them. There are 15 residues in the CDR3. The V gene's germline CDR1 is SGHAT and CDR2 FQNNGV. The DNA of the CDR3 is TGTGCCAGCAGCTCTTCCACACGGGGGGCGGGTGGCTACACCTTC. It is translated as CASSSSTRGAGGYTF. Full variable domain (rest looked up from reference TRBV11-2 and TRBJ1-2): EAGVAQSPRYKIIEKRQSVAFWCNPISGHATLYWYQQILGQGPKLLIQFQNNGVVDDSQLPKDRFSAERLKGVDSTLKIQPAKLEDSAVYLCASSSSTRGAGGYTFGSGTRLTVV.

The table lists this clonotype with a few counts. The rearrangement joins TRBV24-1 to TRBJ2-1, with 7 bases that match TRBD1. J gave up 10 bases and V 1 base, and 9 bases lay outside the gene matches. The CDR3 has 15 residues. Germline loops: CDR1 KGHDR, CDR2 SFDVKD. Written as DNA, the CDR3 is TGTGCCACCAGTGATTTAGGAAAGGGGGCGCGAGAGCAGTTCTTC. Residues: CATSDLGKGAREQFF.

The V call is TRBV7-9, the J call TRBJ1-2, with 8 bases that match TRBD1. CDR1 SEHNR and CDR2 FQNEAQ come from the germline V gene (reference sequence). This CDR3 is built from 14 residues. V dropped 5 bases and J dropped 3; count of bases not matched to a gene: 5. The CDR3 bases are TGTGCCAGCAGCCCACAGGGGGTAGACTATGGCTACACCTTC. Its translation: CASSPQGVDYGYTF. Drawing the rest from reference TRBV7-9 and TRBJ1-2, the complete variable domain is DTGVSQNPRHKITKRGQNVTFRCDPISEHNRLYWYRQTLGQGPEFLTYFQNEAQLEKSRLLSDRFSAERPKGSFSTLEIQRTEQGDSAMYLCASSPQGVDYGYTFGSGTRLTVV.

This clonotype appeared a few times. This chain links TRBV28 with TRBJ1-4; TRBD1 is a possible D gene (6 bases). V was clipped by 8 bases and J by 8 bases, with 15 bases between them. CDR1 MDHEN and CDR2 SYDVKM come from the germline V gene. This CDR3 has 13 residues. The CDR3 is CASRTQGQEKLFF. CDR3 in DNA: TGTGCCAGCCGGACGCAGGGGCAAGAAAAACTGTTTTTT.

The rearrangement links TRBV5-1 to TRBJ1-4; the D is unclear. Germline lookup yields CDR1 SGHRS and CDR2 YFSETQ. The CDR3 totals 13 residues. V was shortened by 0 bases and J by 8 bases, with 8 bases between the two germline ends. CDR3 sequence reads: CASSLGGREKLFF. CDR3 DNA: TGCGCCAGCAGCTTGGGGGGTCGGGAAAAACTGTTTTTT.

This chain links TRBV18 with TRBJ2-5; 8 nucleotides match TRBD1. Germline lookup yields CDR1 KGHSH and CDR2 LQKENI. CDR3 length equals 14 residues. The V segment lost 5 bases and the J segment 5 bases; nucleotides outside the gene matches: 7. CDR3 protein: CASSSRQGSETQYF. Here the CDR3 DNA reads TGTGCCAGCTCATCTAGACAGGGGTCGGAGACCCAGTACTTC. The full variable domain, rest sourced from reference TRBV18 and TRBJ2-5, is NAGVMQNPRHLVRRRGQEARLRCSPMKGHSHVYWYRQLPEEGLKFMVYLQKENIIDESGMPKERFSAEFPKEGPSILRIQQVVRGDSAAYFCASSSRQGSETQYFGPGTRLLVL.

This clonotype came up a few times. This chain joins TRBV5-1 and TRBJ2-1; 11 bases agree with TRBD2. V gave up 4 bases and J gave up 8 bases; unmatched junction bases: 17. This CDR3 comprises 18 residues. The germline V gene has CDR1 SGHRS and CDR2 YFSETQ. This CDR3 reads CASSLSRVAGGVSDEQFF. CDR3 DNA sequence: TGCGCCAGCAGCCTTAGTCGAGTAGCGGGAGGGGTTAGTGATGAGCAGTTCTTC.